What follows is one T cell receptor (beta chain) and its context. Its antigen is not identified. The data belong to a study of PD-1 blockade in classical Hodgkin lymphoma. Germline CDR1 LNHDA, CDR2 SQIVND (reference sequence). This CDR3 has 14 amino acids. V was clipped by 7 bases and J by 4 bases; unmatched bases: 8. TCRdb's copy holds only in-frame clones and misses some; the assay was immunoSEQ multiplex PCR. Of tens of thousands of clones in the sample, nearly 90% were seen once. The time point here: cycle 4 day 1 (C4D1), after less than seven weeks of nivolumab. All trial patients relapsed after autologous stem cell transplantation. Best responses fell into complete response, partial response or progressive disease. The study, taken as a whole, reports: In CD4+ cells, TCR diversity went up significantly by C4D1, but in CD8+ cells it did not. Patients who responded completely had about the same baseline diversity as newly diagnosed patients. Before treatment, TCR diversity in newly diagnosed patients was reportedly lower than in healthy donors.

The clonotype was recovered from a human donor with classical Hodgkin lymphoma. This specimen was peripheral blood mononuclear cells (PBMCs), taken before the fourth cycle of nivolumab. The J gene is TRBJ1-2, the V gene TRBV19; 8 bases map to TRBD1. CDR3: CASNRQGTIYGYTF. The CDR3 coding sequence is TGTGCCAGTAACCGACAGGGGACCATCTATGGCTACACCTTC.